This T cell receptor (beta chain) was documented in a study of technical replicates of blood from a few donors. Repertoires were generated with immunoSEQ multiplex PCR, while TCRdb's copy carries only in-frame clones and drops some. In the table there are 75,000 to 100,000 clones, approximately 95% of which are singletons. Sequences were obtained from T cells isolated from PBMCs. The TCR comes from a human donor in good health.

The CDR3 DNA reads TGTGCCAGCTCAAGAATCCTCCAGGGCGGCGAGACCCAGTACTTC. Encoded protein: CASSRILQGGETQYF. The chain combines TRBV18 with TRBJ2-5, with TRBD1 as a possible D gene (5 bases). CDR3 length: 15 residues. Deletions cut 5 bases from V and 5 bases from J, with 18 bases between. CDR1 is KGHSH, CDR2 LQKENI, per germline.